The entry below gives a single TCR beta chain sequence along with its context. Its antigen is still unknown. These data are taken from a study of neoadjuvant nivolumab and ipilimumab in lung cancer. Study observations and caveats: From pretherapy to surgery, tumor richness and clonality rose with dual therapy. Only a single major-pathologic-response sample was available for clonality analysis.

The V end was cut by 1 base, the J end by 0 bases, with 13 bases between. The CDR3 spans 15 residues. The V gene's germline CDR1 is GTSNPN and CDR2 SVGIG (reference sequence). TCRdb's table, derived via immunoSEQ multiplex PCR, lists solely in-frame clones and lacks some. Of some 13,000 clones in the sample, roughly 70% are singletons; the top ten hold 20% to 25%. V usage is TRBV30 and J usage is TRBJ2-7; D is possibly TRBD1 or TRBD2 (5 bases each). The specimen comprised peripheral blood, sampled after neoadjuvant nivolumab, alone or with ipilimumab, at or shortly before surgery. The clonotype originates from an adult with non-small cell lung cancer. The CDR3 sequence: CAWSGGDKNSYEQYF. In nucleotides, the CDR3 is TGTGCCTGGAGTGGAGGGGATAAAAACTCCTACGAGCAGTACTTC.